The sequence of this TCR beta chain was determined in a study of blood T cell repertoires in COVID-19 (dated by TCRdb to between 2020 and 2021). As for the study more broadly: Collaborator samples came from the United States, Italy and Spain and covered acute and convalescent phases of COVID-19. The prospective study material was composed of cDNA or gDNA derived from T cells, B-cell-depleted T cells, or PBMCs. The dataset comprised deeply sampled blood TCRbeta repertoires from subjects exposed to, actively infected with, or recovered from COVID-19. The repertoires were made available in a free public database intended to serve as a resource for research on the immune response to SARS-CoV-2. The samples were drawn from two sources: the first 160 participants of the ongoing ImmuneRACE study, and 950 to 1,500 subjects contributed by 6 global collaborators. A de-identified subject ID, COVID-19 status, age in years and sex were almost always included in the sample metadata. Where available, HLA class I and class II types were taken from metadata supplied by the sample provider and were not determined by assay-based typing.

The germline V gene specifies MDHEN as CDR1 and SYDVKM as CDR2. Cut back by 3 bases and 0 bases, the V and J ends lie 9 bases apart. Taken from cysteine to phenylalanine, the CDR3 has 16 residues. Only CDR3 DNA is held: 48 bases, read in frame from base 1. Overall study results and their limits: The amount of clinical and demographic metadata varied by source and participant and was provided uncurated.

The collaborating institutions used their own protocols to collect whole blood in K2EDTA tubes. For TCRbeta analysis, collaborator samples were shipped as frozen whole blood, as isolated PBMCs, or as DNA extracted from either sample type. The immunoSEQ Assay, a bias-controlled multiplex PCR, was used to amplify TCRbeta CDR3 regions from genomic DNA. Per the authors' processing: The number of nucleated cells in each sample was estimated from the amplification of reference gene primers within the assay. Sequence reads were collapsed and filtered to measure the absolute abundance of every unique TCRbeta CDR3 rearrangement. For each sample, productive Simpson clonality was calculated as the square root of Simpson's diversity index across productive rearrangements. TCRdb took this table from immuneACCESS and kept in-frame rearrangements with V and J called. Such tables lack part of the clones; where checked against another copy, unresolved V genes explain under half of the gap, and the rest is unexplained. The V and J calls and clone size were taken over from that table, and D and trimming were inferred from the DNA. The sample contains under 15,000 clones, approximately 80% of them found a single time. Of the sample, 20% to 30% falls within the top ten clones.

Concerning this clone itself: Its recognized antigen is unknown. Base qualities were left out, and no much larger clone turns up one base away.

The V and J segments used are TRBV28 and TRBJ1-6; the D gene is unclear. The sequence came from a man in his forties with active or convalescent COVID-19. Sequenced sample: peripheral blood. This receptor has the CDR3 CASSFRPSSYNSPLHF. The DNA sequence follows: TGTGCCAGCAGTTTTCGCCCCAGCTCCTATAATTCACCCCTCCACTTT.